This T cell receptor beta chain was recorded in a study of monozygotic twins with cystic fibrosis listed by TCRdb under 2021. About the full investigation: Barcoded libraries were prepared with around 15 PCR cycles from three micrograms of fragmented DNA. Data for three of the twin pairs had previously been reported in another context. The cohort comprised ten female and six male twin pairs aged about 2.0 to 36.4 years, median approximately 8.8 years, mostly children and adolescents. Twins were ranked among approximately 1,100 cohort participants for weight-for-height and FEVPerc (FEV1 disease centile) on the day of blood sampling. TCR beta repertoires were compared within and between 16 monozygotic twin pairs with cystic fibrosis so that genetic influence on V and J gene usage could be assessed. Broad study findings and their caveats: Sharing of nucleotide-identical clonotypes was significantly greater within monozygotic CF twin pairs than between unrelated CF individuals (P = 0.000026, Mann-Whitney). Only a small cohort was studied, and no association of shared CDR3 numbers with age, concordance or disease severity was found. Simpson clonality was generally low (median 0.0095), which suggests a naive-dominated repertoire, and clonality was higher in the most severely affected patients. In 13 of 16 pairs, V gene usage most closely resembled the co-twin's, and the same held for J usage in 8 of 16 pairs, a pattern suggesting genetic constraints.

Following the manufacturer's instructions, the researchers used the immunoSEQ immune profiling system to amplify TCR beta CDR3 regions via multiplex PCR. Sequencing was performed on an Illumina NextSeq system. The authors' analysis ran thus. Sequence data were processed on the immunoSEQ Analyzer platform, and clonality was computed as the square root of Simpson's index of productive rearrangements. V and J usage similarity was measured by Jensen-Shannon distance, and CDR3 generation probabilities were computed with OLGA. The immuneACCESS database (August 2020) and VDJdb (December 2020) were searched for shared CDR3 sequences. The table comes from immuneACCESS by way of TCRdb, which keeps in-frame sequences with V and J called. Part of the clones is missing from these tables; in studies checked, under half for an unresolved V gene and the rest for unknown reasons. Clonal size and the V and J genes are those of that table, whereas D and trimming came from the DNA. Counted in this sample were about 22,000 clones; around 97% of them appeared once. In total, the top ten clones hold about 0.15% of the sample.

The twin pairs came from the European Cystic Fibrosis Twin and Sibling Study Cohort, which recruited patients from 158 CF clinics across 14 European countries. Zygosity and CFTR genotype were verified in-house, with zygosity tested by multiplex PCR of nine short tandem repeat loci. Peripheral blood was sampled from each twin, and clinical parameters were recorded on the day of blood sampling. Phenol/chloroform extraction was used to isolate genomic DNA from peripheral blood cells, and the DNA was then kept in TE buffer at 4 degrees C. Points on this clone: Its antigen is still unknown. Nothing much larger sits one base from this clone, and base qualities are not available.

The clonotype originates from a girl under 18 with cystic fibrosis. Sequencing input: blood.

The CDR3 region has the sequence CSARAYEAFF. The DNA is as follows: TGCAGTGCTAGAGCCTATGAAGCTTTCTTT. The rearrangement joined TRBV20-1 to TRBJ1-1, with the identity of the D gene unclear. V lost 1 base and J lost 7 bases; the stretch between them is 4 bases long. Based on the germline V gene (reference sequence), the CDR1 and CDR2 sequences are DFQATT and SNEGSKA. The CDR3 runs 10 residues from the cysteine to the phenylalanine. The only DNA kept is the CDR3, 30 bases in frame from the first base.